This T cell receptor beta chain was captured in a study of Ad26.COV2.S vaccination and SARS-CoV-2 variants. Turning to the study itself: Sample donor was a member of the COV1001 Ad26.COV2.S trial arm.

For this clone: Antigen unknown.

Assay used: immunoSEQ multiplex PCR; TCRdb lists only in-frame clones, some missing. This table has 300,000 to 400,000 clones, more than 85% appearing once. General study findings and limits: Total T cell responses may have been underestimated by the TCR breadth and depth analyses.

The sample's treatment: roughly 18 received Ad26.COV2.S at low or high dose, single or two shots; about five received placebo; per-sample allocation not given. The study sampled participants on day 63 after the first vaccine or placebo injection. Aged 18-55 years, donor was enrolled in Boston in the early 2020s. Germline V gene sequence: CDR1 SGDLS, CDR2 YYNGEE. V was clipped by 0 bases and J by 6 bases, with 17 bases between them. There are 16 residues in the CDR3. The TCR sequence derives from a person between 18 and 60 years old who received the Ad26.COV2.S COVID-19 vaccine or a placebo. The V and J genes are TRBV9 and TRBJ2-3; possibly TRBD1 or TRBD2 for D (5 bases each). The starting material was peripheral blood, obtained in a trial of Ad26.COV2.S vaccine versus placebo. The CDR3, as DNA: TGTGCCAGCAGCGTAGAAGGGGACCCATTAGGCGATACGCAGTATTTT. Encoded protein: CASSVEGDPLGDTQYF.